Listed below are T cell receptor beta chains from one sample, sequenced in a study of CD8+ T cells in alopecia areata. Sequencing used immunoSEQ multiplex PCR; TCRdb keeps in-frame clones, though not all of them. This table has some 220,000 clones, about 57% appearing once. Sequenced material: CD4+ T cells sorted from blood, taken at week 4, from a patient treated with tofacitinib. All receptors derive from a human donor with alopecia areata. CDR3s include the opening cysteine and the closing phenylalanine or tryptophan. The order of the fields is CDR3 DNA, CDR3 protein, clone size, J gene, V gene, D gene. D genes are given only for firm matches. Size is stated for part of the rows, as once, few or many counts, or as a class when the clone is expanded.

cdr3_nt: TGTGCCAGCAGCCCAGGGACAGGGGGCCGGATGGGTGAAAAACTGTTTTTT
cdr3_aa: CASSPGTGGRMGEKLFF
clone_size: few
j_call: TRBJ1-4
v_call: TRBV9
d_call: TRBD1

cdr3_nt: TGCAGCTTTAATTACATTGGTGACAGGGCGAGCAACGAGCAGTACTTC
cdr3_aa: CSFNYIGDRASNEQYF
clone_size: .
j_call: TRBJ2-7
v_call: TRBV29-1
d_call: TRBD1

cdr3_nt: TGTGCCAGCAGCTTAGTACGGACAGCGGTCGGCTACACCTTC
cdr3_aa: CASSLVRTAVGYTF
clone_size: .
j_call: TRBJ1-2
v_call: TRBV7-2
d_call: .

cdr3_nt: TGTGCCAGCAGCGCCCAGAGGCCAGGGGCTGGTGAGACCCAGTACTTC
cdr3_aa: CASSAQRPGAGETQYF
clone_size: .
j_call: TRBJ2-5
v_call: TRBV7-2
d_call: .

cdr3_nt: TGCAGCGTTAAGCAACTATCTGAAGCTTTCTTT
cdr3_aa: CSVKQLSEAFF
clone_size: .
j_call: TRBJ1-1
v_call: TRBV29-1
d_call: .

cdr3_nt: TGTGCCAGCAGCGTAGGGTTCCTCCCAGATACGCAGTATTTT
cdr3_aa: CASSVGFLPDTQYF
clone_size: .
j_call: TRBJ2-3
v_call: TRBV9
d_call: .

cdr3_nt: TGTGCCAGCAGCTTTACTAGCGGGGGTTACAATGAGCAGTTCTTC
cdr3_aa: CASSFTSGGYNEQFF
clone_size: .
j_call: TRBJ2-1
v_call: TRBV11-3
d_call: TRBD2

cdr3_nt: TGTGCCAGCAGCTCCGCTGGCGAGCAGTACTTC
cdr3_aa: CASSSAGEQYF
clone_size: .
j_call: TRBJ2-7
v_call: TRBV11-2
d_call: .

cdr3_nt: TGTGCCAGCAGTGAGGGACAGGCCGCTTATGGCTACACCTTC
cdr3_aa: CASSEGQAAYGYTF
clone_size: .
j_call: TRBJ1-2
v_call: TRBV2
d_call: TRBD1

cdr3_nt: TGTGCCACCAGCGTGGAGACAGGAGAAAAACTGTTTTTT
cdr3_aa: CATSVETGEKLFF
clone_size: .
j_call: TRBJ1-4
v_call: TRBV15
d_call: .